These 19 T cell receptor beta chains originate from one sample sequenced in a study of blood T cells in healthy people across ages. Then a second PCR, running roughly 7 to 11 cycles, was carried out with a sample-barcoded 5' primer and a J-beta primer mix. TCRdb re-called the 5' RACE reads through MiXCR, storing one row per CDR3 protein. The sample lists about 970,000 distinct CDR3 sequences; roughly 47% were seen once. The sample taken for sequencing was blood. The source is a woman aged 55-69 years in good health.

The chain has TRBV7-9 and TRBJ2-3; TRBD2 might be the D (6 bases). CDR3 length: 16 residues. V lost 3 bases and J lost 1, with 14 bases in between. The germline gives CDR1 SEHNR, CDR2 FQNEAQ (reference sequence). The CDR3 nucleotides read TGTGCCAGCAGCTTCGGGGGAGCGATCGGCACAGATACGCAGTATTTT. This encodes CASSFGGAIGTDTQYF.

The CDR3 spells CASSVVLQKSEAFF. CDR3 nucleotides: TGTGCCAGCAGTGTAGTCTTACAGAAGAGTGAAGCTTTCTTT. The chain carries TRBV12-3 or TRBV12-4 and TRBJ1-1; D uncertain. V shed 5 bases and J shed 7 bases, with 17 bases lying between them. The CDR3 is 14 residues long.

The chain uses TRBV5-1 and TRBJ2-3, with TRBD2 identical over 10 bases. V trimming: 6 bases; J trimming: 2 bases; junction bases outside the gene matches: 12. The germline V gene encodes CDR1 SGHRS and CDR2 YFSETQ. The CDR3 has 17 amino acids. Here the CDR3 reads CASNSGLAGEYTDTQYF. The CDR3 nucleotides are TGCGCCAGCAACTCTGGCCTAGCGGGAGAATACACAGATACGCAGTATTTT.

This clonotype appeared many times. The chain couples TRBV11-2 to TRBJ2-7; D possibly corresponds to TRBD2 (5 bases). With 5 bases removed from V and 4 bases from J, the gap between germline ends came to 12 bases. CDR3 length equals 13 residues. Germline values: CDR1 SGHAT, CDR2 FQNNGV. The CDR3 region has the DNA TGTGCCAGCAGCCCCCGGGAAGGTTACGAGCAGTACTTC. Translation: CASSPREGYEQYF.

The sample holds a few counts of this clonotype. The chain couples TRBV15 to TRBJ2-1; no reliable D call. This CDR3 comprises 13 residues. The germline V gene has CDR1 LNHNV and CDR2 YYDKDF (reference sequence). Trimming shortened V by 0 bases and J by 4 bases, and 4 bases separated the two germline ends. The DNA for the CDR3 is TGTGCCACCAGCAGAGATGAGTACAATGAGCAGTTCTTC. Amino acid sequence: CATSRDEYNEQFF.

The sample holds a few counts of this clonotype. The rearrangement uses TRBV7-8 and TRBJ2-5; 7 bases match TRBD1. V lost 1 base and J lost 1; bases outside the gene matches: 3. The CDR3 spans 15 residues. Germline values: CDR1 SGHVS, CDR2 FQNEAQ. CDR3 nucleotide sequence: TGTGCCAGCAGCTTAGAGACAGGGATCCAAGAGACCCAGTACTTC. The encoded protein is CASSLETGIQETQYF.

The chain couples TRBV6-4 to TRBJ2-7; 8 bases match TRBD2. The ends lost 3 bases at V and 0 bases at J; junction bases unmatched: 4. The CDR3 length is 15 residues. CDR1 is MRHNA and CDR2 is SNTAGT in the germline V gene. The DNA for the CDR3 is TGTGCCAGCAGTGAGAGCGGGAGAAGCTCCTACGAGCAGTACTTC. Translated: CASSESGRSSYEQYF.

This chain links TRBV11-2 with TRBJ2-3; no clear D. The CDR3 sequence is 13 residues long. Germline V CDR1 and CDR2: SGHAT, FQNNGV. The V end was cut by 1 base, the J end by 9 bases, with 11 bases between. In nucleotides, the CDR3 is TGTGCCAGCAGCTTAGCCCGGAGTGGCACGCAGTATTTT. Its protein is CASSLARSGTQYF.

With respect to this clonotype: A junction end diverges from the germline sequence, so it may reflect a read error. The gene calls are TRBV20-1 and TRBJ2-1; TRBD1 aligns across 7 bases. The length of the CDR3 is 17 residues. CDR1 DFQATT and CDR2 SNEGSKA come from the germline V gene (reference sequence). CDR3 DNA: TGCAGTGCTAGATCCCTAGAACGGACAGGCCCCTACAATGAGCGGTTCTTC. It encodes CSARSLERTGPYNERFF.

The V call is TRBV20-1, the J call TRBJ1-2; D gene uncertain. Trimming left V 6 bases short and J 1 base short, with 12 bases between. The CDR3 covers 13 residues. The germline V gene encodes CDR1 DFQATT and CDR2 SNEGSKA (reference sequence). This chain's CDR3 is CSASEVLNYGYTF. CDR3 DNA sequence: TGCAGTGCAAGCGAGGTTCTTAACTATGGCTACACCTTC.

This chain connects TRBV7-9 to TRBJ2-3, with D possibly matching TRBD2 (6 bases). CDR3 length: 13 residues. The germline CDR1 and CDR2 sequences are SEHNR and FQNEAQ (reference sequence). The V end was cut by 4 bases, the J end by 2 bases, with 7 bases between. The CDR3: CASSSDYTDTQYF. The DNA of the CDR3 is TGTGCCAGCAGCTCGGACTACACAGATACGCAGTATTTT.

This chain connects TRBV30 to TRBJ2-5; 7 positions match TRBD1. The V segment lost 1 base and the J segment 3 bases; nucleotides outside the gene matches: 2. The CDR3 consists of 13 residues. The germline CDR1 and CDR2 sequences are GTSNPN and SVGIG (reference sequence). This chain's CDR3 is CAWSAGGEETQYF. Written as DNA, the CDR3 is TGTGCCTGGAGTGCAGGGGGAGAAGAGACCCAGTACTTC. Combining the CDR3 with reference TRBV30 and TRBJ2-5 gives the whole variable domain SQTIHQWPATLVQPVGSPLSLECTVEGTSNPNLYWYRQAAGRGLQLLFYSVGIGQISSEVPQNLSASRPQDRQFILSSKKLLLSDSGFYLCAWSAGGEETQYFGPGTRLLVL.

The chain has TRBV21-1 and TRBJ2-1; the table's D call, TRBD2, was not checked against the DNA. TRBV21-1 is assigned pseudogene status. This CDR3 region has 20 residues. The CDR3 region is CASSKGPGTSGSQGFNEQFF. The CDR3 DNA is TGTGCCAGCAGCAAAGGCCCCGGGACTAGCGGGTCTCAGGGGTTCAATGAGCAGTTCTTC.

This chain links TRBV9 with TRBJ2-7; D is uncertain. V dropped 4 bases and J dropped 7 bases, with 27 bases sitting between them. This CDR3 is built from 17 residues. Germline V lookup: CDR1 SGDLS, CDR2 YYNGEE. CDR3 loop: CASSSSSHLKVKNEQYF. The CDR3 coding sequence is TGTGCCAGCAGCTCATCCTCCCATCTCAAGGTAAAGAATGAGCAGTACTTC.

The CDR3 here is CASSKGTGDLLGEQYF. Here the CDR3 DNA reads TGTGCCAGCAGCAAAGGGACAGGGGACCTACTTGGCGAGCAGTACTTC. The chain has TRBV21-1 and TRBJ2-7; the DNA was not used to check the table's D call, TRBD1. TRBV21-1 is deemed a pseudogene. The CDR3 consists of 16 residues.

The chain is built from TRBV7-9 and TRBJ2-5, with a weak D call TRBD1 (6 bases). From germline, CDR1 is SEHNR and CDR2 FQNEAQ (reference sequence). Trimming pared 2 bases from V and 4 bases from J, leaving 11 bases between. The CDR3 has 14 amino acids. CDR3 residues: CASSLKGGGETQYF. The DNA of the CDR3 is TGTGCCAGCAGCTTAAAAGGGGGTGGAGAGACCCAGTACTTC.

The chain links TRBV2 to TRBJ1-4; D is possibly TRBD1 (5 bases). Germline V gives CDR1 SNHLY, CDR2 FYNNEI. This CDR3 has 16 residues. The V and J ends lost 7 bases and 5 bases respectively, with 20 bases between them. This CDR3 is CASIRSTGTRNEKLFF. DNA for the CDR3: TGTGCCAGCATTCGCTCGACCGGGACCCGGAATGAAAAACTGTTTTTT.

This clonotype appeared a few times. The gene calls are TRBV10-3 and TRBJ2-5, with D perhaps TRBD1 (6 bases). The J call may be incorrect, as the DNA end agrees better with TRBJ2-7. The CDR3 totals 17 residues. CDR1 is ENHRY and CDR2 is SYGVKD in the germline V gene. The chain's CDR3 is CAISESKGPGGFYEQYF. Written as DNA, the CDR3 is TGTGCCATCAGTGAGTCGAAGGGACCTGGGGGCTTTTACGAGCAGTACTTC.

The chain carries TRBV20-1 and TRBJ2-1, with D possibly TRBD2 on 5 matching bases. The CDR3 has 15 amino acids. Germline V gives CDR1 DFQATT, CDR2 SNEGSKA (reference sequence). CDR3 sequence reads: CSYPTGISSQNEQFF. The CDR3 coding sequence is TGCAGCTATCCCACGGGAATCTCCTCCCAAAATGAGCAGTTCTTC.